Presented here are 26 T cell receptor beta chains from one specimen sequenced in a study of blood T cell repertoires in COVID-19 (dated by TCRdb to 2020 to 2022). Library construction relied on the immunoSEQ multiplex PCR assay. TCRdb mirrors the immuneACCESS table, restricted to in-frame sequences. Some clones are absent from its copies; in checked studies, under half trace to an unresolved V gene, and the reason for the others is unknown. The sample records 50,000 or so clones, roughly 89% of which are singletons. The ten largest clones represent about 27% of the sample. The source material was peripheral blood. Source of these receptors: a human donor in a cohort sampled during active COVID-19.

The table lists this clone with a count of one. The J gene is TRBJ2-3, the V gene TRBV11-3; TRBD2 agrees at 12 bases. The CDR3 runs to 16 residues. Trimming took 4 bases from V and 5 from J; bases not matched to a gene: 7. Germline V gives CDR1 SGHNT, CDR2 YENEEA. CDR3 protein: CASSSRLAGAKDTQYF. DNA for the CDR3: TGTGCCAGCAGCTCTCGACTAGCGGGAGCAAAAGATACGCAGTATTTT.

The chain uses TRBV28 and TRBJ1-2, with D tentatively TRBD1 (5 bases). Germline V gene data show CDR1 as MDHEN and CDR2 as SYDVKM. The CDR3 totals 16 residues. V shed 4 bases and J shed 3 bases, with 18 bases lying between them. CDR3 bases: TGTGCCAGCAGTTCAGGAGGAGGGGCGACACACTATGGCTACACCTTC. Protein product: CASSSGGGATHYGYTF.

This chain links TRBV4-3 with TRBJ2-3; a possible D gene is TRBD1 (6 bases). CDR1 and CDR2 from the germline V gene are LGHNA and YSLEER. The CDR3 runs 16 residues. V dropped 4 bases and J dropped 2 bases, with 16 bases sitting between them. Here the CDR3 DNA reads TGCGCCAGCAGCCCGCGGACAGTCACTTACACAGATACGCAGTATTTT. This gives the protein CASSPRTVTYTDTQYF.

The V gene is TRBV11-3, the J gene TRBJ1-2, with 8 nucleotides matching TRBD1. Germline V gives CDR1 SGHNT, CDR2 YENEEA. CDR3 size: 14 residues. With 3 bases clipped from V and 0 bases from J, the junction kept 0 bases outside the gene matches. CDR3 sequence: CASSLGQANYGYTF. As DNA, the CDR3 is TGTGCCAGCAGCTTGGGACAGGCTAACTATGGCTACACCTTC.

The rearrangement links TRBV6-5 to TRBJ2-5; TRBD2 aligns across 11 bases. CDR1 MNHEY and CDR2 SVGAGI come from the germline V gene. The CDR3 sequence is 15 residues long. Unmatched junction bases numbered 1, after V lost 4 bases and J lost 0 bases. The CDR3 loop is CASSLTSGDQETQYF. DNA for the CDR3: TGTGCCAGCAGTTTGACTAGCGGGGACCAAGAGACCCAGTACTTC.

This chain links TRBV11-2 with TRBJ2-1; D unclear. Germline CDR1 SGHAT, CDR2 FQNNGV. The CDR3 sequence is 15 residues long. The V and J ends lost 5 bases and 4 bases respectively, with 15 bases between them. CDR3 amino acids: CASSPPGWSYNEQFF. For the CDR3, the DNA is TGTGCCAGCAGCCCCCCAGGATGGTCATACAATGAGCAGTTCTTC.

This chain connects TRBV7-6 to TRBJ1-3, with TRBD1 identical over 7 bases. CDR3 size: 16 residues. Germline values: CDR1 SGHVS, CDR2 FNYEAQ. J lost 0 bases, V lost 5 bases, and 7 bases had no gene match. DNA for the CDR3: TGTGCCAGCAGCATTTTGACAGGGCCCTCTGGAAACACCATATATTTT. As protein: CASSILTGPSGNTIYF.

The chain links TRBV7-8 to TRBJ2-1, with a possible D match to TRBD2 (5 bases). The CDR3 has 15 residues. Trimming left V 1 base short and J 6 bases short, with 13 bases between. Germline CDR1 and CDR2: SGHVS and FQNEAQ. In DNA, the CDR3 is TGTGCCAGCAGCTTAGGGGTGGGAGTGGTCAATGAGCAGTTCTTC. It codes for CASSLGVGVVNEQFF.

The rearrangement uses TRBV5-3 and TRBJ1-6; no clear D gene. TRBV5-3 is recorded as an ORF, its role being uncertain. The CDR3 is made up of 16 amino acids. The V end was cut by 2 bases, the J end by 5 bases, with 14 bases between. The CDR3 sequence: CARSFPSSCDNSPLHF. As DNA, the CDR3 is TGTGCCAGAAGCTTCCCCTCATCGTGCGATAATTCACCCCTCCACTTT.

The CDR3 here is CASSEAGGVDTQYF. The CDR3 nucleotides are TGTGCCAGCAGTGAAGCGGGGGGTGTAGATACGCAGTATTTT. This chain joins TRBV2 and TRBJ2-3; possible D gene TRBD2, 6 bases. The CDR3 covers 14 residues. Germline assignment: CDR1 SNHLY and CDR2 FYNNEI. Trimming took off 0 bases at V and 5 bases at J, with 9 bases between the two ends.

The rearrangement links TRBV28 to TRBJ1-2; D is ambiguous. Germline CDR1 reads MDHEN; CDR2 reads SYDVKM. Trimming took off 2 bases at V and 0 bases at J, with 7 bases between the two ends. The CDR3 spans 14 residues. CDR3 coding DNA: TGTGCCAGCAGTTTAGAGCAAGCTAACTATGGCTACACCTTC. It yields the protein CASSLEQANYGYTF.

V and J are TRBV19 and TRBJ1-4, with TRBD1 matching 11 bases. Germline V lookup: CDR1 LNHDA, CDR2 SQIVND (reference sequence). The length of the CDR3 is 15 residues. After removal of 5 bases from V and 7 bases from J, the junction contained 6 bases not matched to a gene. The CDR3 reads CASSSAGTGGEKLFF. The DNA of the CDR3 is TGTGCCAGTAGTTCGGCCGGGACAGGGGGTGAAAAACTGTTTTTT.

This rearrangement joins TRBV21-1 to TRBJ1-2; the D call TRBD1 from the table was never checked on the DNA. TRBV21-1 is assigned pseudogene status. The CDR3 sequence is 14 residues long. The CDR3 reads CASTPTGGRYGYTF. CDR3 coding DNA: TGTGCCAGCACCCCGACAGGGGGGCGGTATGGCTACACCTTC.

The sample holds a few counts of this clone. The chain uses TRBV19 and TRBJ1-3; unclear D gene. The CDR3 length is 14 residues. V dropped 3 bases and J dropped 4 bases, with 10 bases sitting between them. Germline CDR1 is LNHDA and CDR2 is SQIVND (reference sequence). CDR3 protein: CASSILGAGNTIYF. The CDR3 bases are TGTGCCAGTAGTATTTTGGGAGCCGGAAACACCATATATTTT. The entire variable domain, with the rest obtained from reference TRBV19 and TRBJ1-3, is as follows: DGGITQSPKYLFRKEGQNVTLSCEQNLNHDAMYWYRQDPGQGLRLIYYSQIVNDFQKGDIAEGYSVSREKKESFPLTVTSAQKNPTAFYLCASSILGAGNTIYFGEGSWLTVV.

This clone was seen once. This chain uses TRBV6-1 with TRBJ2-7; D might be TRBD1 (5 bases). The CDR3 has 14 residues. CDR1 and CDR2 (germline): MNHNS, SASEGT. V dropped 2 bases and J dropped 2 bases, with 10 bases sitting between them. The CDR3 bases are TGTGCCAGCAGTGAATCCCGCAGGGCCTACGAGCAGTACGTC. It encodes CASSESRRAYEQYV.

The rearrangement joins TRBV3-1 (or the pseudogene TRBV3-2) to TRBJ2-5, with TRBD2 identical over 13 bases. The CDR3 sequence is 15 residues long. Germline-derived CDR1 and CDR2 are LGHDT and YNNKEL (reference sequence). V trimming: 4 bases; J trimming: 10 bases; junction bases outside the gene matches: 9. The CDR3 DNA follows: TGTGCCAGCAGCCTCAGGACTAGCGGGGGAGGGAGCCAGTACTTC. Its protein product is CASSLRTSGGGSQYF.

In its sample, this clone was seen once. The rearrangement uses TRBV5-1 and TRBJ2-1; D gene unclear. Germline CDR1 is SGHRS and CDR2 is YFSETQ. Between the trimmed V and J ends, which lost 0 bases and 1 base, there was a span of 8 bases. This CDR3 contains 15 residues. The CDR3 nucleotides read TGCGCCAGCAGCTTGGAGCAACGGTCCTACAATGAGCAGTTCTTC. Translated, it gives CASSLEQRSYNEQFF.

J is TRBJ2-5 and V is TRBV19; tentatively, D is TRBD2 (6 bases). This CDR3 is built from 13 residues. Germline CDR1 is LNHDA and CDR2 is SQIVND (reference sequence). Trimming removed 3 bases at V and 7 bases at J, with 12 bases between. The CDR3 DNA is TGTGCCAGTAGTATGCGGGGCGCCGGGACCCAGTACTTC. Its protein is CASSMRGAGTQYF.

As DNA, the CDR3 is TGTGCCAGTAGTATACTTTCCCGGACAGGGGGGCAAGAGACCCAGTACTTC. Protein product: CASSILSRTGGQETQYF. V usage is TRBV19 and J usage is TRBJ2-5; 10 bases line up with TRBD1. Trimming removed 2 bases from V and 2 bases from J; junction bases left unmatched: 8. The CDR3 consists of 17 residues. CDR1 is LNHDA and CDR2 is SQIVND in the germline V gene (reference sequence).

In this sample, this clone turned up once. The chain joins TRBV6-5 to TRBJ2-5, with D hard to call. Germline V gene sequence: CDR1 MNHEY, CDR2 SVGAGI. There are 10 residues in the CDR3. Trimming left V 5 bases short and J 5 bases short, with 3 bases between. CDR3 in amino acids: CASSRETQYF. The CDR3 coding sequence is TGTGCCAGCAGTCGGGAGACCCAGTACTTC.

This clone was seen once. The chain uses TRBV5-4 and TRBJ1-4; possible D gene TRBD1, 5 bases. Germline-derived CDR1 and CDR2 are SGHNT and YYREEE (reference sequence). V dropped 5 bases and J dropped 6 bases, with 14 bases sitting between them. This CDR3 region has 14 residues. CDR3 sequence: CASRPGGPHEKLFF. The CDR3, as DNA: TGTGCCAGCAGACCCGGGGGACCACATGAAAAACTGTTTTTT.

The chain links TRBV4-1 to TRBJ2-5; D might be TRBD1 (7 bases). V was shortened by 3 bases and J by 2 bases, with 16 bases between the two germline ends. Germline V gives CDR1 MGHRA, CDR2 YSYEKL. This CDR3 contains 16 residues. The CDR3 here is CASSQRDSRGQETQYF. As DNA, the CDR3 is TGCGCCAGCAGCCAGCGGGACTCCAGGGGGCAAGAGACCCAGTACTTC.

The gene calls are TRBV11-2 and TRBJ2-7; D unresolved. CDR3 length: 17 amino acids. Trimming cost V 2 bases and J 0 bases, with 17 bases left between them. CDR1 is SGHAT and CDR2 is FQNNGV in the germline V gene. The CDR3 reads CASSLTPEAPLSYEQYV. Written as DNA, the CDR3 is TGTGCCAGCAGCTTAACGCCTGAAGCCCCTCTCTCCTACGAGCAGTACGTC.

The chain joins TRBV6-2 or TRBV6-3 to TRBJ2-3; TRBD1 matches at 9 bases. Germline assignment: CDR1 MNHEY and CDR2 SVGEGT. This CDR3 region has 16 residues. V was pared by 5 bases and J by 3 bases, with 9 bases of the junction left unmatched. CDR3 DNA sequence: TGTGCCAGCAGTCCCCGGGGACAGGGTGGGACAGATACGCAGTATTTT. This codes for CASSPRGQGGTDTQYF.

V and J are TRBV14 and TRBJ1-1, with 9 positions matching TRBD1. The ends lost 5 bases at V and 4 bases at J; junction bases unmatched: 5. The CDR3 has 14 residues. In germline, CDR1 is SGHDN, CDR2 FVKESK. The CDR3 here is CASSTTGGSTEAFF. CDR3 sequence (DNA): TGTGCCAGCAGCACGACAGGGGGGTCCACTGAAGCTTTCTTT.

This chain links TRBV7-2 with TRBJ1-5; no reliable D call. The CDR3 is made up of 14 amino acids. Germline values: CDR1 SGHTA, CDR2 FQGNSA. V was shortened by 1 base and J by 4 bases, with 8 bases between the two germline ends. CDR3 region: CASSLVAPNQPQHF. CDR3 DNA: TGTGCCAGCAGCTTAGTAGCCCCGAATCAGCCCCAGCATTTT.